The sequence of this T cell receptor (beta chain) was determined in a study of blood T cell repertoires in COVID-19. Authors' methods: Reference gene primer amplification gave nucleated cell count estimates. Assay used: immunoSEQ multiplex PCR; TCRdb lists only in-frame clones, some missing. The DNA was the basis for D and trimming; V, J and clone size are from that table. The repertoire holds 350,000 or so clones, with around 87% as singletons. The clonotype comes from a woman aged 25-40 years with COVID-19, enrolled during active disease. The specimen sequenced was peripheral blood.

DNA for the CDR3: TGTGCCAGCAGCCAGGGCTCGACCTCAAGTGTGGAAAAACTGTTTTTT. Encoded protein: CASSQGSTSSVEKLFF. The chain combines TRBV4-2 with TRBJ1-4; D is unclear. The CDR3 is 16 amino acids. Deletions cut 3 bases from V and 8 bases from J, with 19 bases between. Germline CDR1 is LGHNA and CDR2 is YNFKEQ.